The source of this TCR beta chain is a study of cytotoxic CD8 clonotypes in ibrutinib-treated CLL. Findings and caveats of the study: Clonality increased at ibrutinib response and stayed stable in sustained remission. At progression, however, it fell back toward baseline.

Data came from immunoSEQ multiplex PCR; TCRdb stores just in-frame clones and leaves some out. The sample carries 35,000 to 40,000 clones, 60% to 75% recorded once. Note on this clone: No antigen is known for it.

This CDR3 contains 12 residues. Per the germline V gene, CDR1 is SQVTM and CDR2 is ANQGSEA. The V gene lost 4 bases and the J gene lost 7 bases, with 14 bases spanning the gap. Material: PBMCs, obtained at disease progression, from a patient treated with ibrutinib. This TCR derives from a human donor with chronic lymphocytic leukemia. The rearrangement uses TRBV29-1 and TRBJ2-7, with D possibly matching TRBD2 (5 bases). Written as DNA, the CDR3 is TGCAGCGTTGGTGGACTCACGAGGGAGCAGTACTTC. This sequence encodes CSVGGLTREQYF.